Listed below are T cell receptor beta chains from one sample, sequenced in a study of identical twins. TCRdb recomputed calls from the 5' RACE reads with MiXCR, one row per CDR3 protein. There are just under 650,000 distinct CDR3 sequences in the sample; around 7.5% occur only once, and roughly 1.6% lies in the top ten. These data also formed part of another study, on yellow fever vaccine responses in identical twins.

The sample taken for sequencing was PBMCs. The receptors shown here come from a woman under 30 in good health. The CDR3 runs from the conserved cysteine through the conserved F or W. The D gene is left open where the match is weak. Clone size is shown for a subset of rows, as once, few, many or a class of expanded clone.

d_gene	abundance	v_gene	j_gene	CDR3nt	CDR3aa
TRBD2	.	TRBV20-1	TRBJ2-5	TGCAGTGCTAGAGGTCAGACTAGCGGGAACCTAGAGACCCAGTACTTC	CSARGQTSGNLETQYF
.	.	TRBV29-1	TRBJ1-1	TGCAGCGGGTGGGCAGTAAAAGCTTTCTTT	CSGWAVKAFF
.	.	TRBV18	TRBJ2-2	TGTGCCAGCTCACCACCGGTCGGGGTCCGGACCGGGGAGCTGTTTTTT	CASSPPVGVRTGELFF
TRBD2	many	TRBV12-3/TRBV12-4	TRBJ2-7	TGTGCCAGCAGGCGTCCGGGACTAGGGATCCACGAGCAGTACTTC	CASRRPGLGIHEQYF
.	.	TRBV20-1	TRBJ1-2	TGCAGTGCTAGAGATCAGACAGGAGGGGGACACTATGGCTACACCTTC	CSARDQTGGGHYGYTF
TRBD1	.	TRBV19	TRBJ2-5	TGTGCCAGTAGTATCGGGACAGGCGGCCAAGAGACCCAGTACTTC	CASSIGTGGQETQYF
.	few	TRBV20-1	TRBJ2-3	TGCAGTGCTAGAATGCCTACCGCCACAGATACGCAGTATTTT	CSARMPTATDTQYF
TRBD1	.	TRBV12-3/TRBV12-4	TRBJ2-2	TGTGCCAGCAGTGCGACAGGGGCCACCGGGGAGCTGTTTTTT	CASSATGATGELFF
.	few	TRBV5-1	TRBJ2-3	TGCGCCAGCAAATCTGGTGGGACTTACACAGATACGCAGTATTTT	CASKSGGTYTDTQYF
.	many	TRBV12-3/TRBV12-4	TRBJ1-1	TGTGCCAGCAGGCTCGGCGGGCCGAACACTGAAGCTTTCTTT	CASRLGGPNTEAFF
TRBD2	many	TRBV7-3	TRBJ2-1	TGTGCCAGCAGCTTACTAGCGGGGGTGATCAATGAGCAGTTCTTC	CASSLLAGVINEQFF
.	.	TRBV12-3/TRBV12-4	TRBJ1-2	TGTGCCAGCAGTCCGCAGGAATCTAATGGCTACACCTTC	CASSPQESNGYTF
TRBD1	few	TRBV25-1	TRBJ1-1	TGTGCCAGCAGCCACATAAGGGACAGGGGGAACACTGAAGCTTTCTTT	CASSHIRDRGNTEAFF
.	many	TRBV7-6	TRBJ2-3	TGTGCCAGCAGCCCCAGGCTCTCAAAGGCAGATACGCAGTATTTT	CASSPRLSKADTQYF
.	.	TRBV28	TRBJ2-7	TGTGCCAGCAGCCAAGACAGGCCTGGGGGGAACGAGCAGTACTTC	CASSQDRPGGNEQYF
.	.	TRBV7-9	TRBJ1-1	TGTGCCAGCAGGGCAGGGTTGGACACTGAAGCTTTCTTT	CASRAGLDTEAFF
.	few	TRBV10-1	TRBJ2-3	TGCGCCAGCAGTGAGGTTCGGGGGGCTGATACGCAGTATTTT	CASSEVRGADTQYF
TRBD2	few	TRBV20-1	TRBJ2-3	TGCAGTGCTAGCCCTGTAGCGGGATTCACAGATACGCAGTATTTT	CSASPVAGFTDTQYF
TRBD1	.	TRBV24-1	TRBJ2-7	TGTGCCACCAGTGACCCGGGACAGGGGGCGCCCTACGAGCAGTACTTC	CATSDPGQGAPYEQYF
.	many	TRBV3-1	TRBJ1-4	TGTGCCAGCAGCCATGGTGACGGATACCTCTACAGGGAAAAACTGTTTTTT	CASSHGDGYLYREKLFF
.	.	TRBV18	TRBJ2-3	TGTGCCAGCTCACCTTCTATTCTCGGGGGAAAAAGCACAGATACGCAGTATTTT	CASSPSILGGKSTDTQYF
.	.	TRBV6-5	TRBJ2-5	TGTGCCAGCAGTTACTCCCCAGGGGTGCCAGAGACCCAGTACTTC	CASSYSPGVPETQYF
TRBD2	many	TRBV5-6	TRBJ2-3	TGTGCCAGCAGCTTGTCGCCTAGCGGAAGCACAGATACGCAGTATTTT	CASSLSPSGSTDTQYF
TRBD1	many	TRBV14	TRBJ2-1	TGTGCCAGCAGCGCGGACAGGGTGGGGGTCAATGAGCAGTTCTTC	CASSADRVGVNEQFF
TRBD1	few	TRBV20-1	TRBJ1-5	TGCAGTGCTAGAATCTCTGGGACAGGGGAGAATCAGCCCCAGCATTTT	CSARISGTGENQPQHF